This T cell receptor beta chain emerged from a study of shared clonotypes between healthy human individuals. Overall study results and limits: Among non-shared clonotypes, generation probabilities were lower than among those shared by all four donors. Naive CD4 clonotypes overlapped across several donors at about 5.2%.

Losses at the gene ends were 1 base for V and 3 bases for J; bases not matched to a gene: 5. The CDR3 spans 15 residues. The germline gives CDR1 SGHTA, CDR2 FQGNSA. Those who donated were healthy HIV-negative adults, with no recent acute infections or vaccinations reported. With regard to this clone: Its antigen is as yet unknown.

Under the authors' procedure: Without quality scores, immunoSEQ junctional reads could not be filtered like full-length reads. Some clones are missing from TCRdb's copy, which holds only in-frame ones; the method was immunoSEQ multiplex PCR. The V and J calls and clone size come from that table; D and trimming were worked out from the DNA. This table has over 1.5 million clones, nearly 99% appearing once. The sequenced sample consisted of naive CD4+ T cells sorted from blood. This sample's subset: CD45RA+ positively selected. The chain combines TRBV7-2 with TRBJ2-7, with TRBD1 identical over 8 bases. This TCR was recovered from a man younger than 40 in good health. CDR3 coding DNA: TGTGCCAGCAGCTTAGAAGGGACAGGTATCTACGAGCAGTACTTC. This gives the protein CASSLEGTGIYEQYF. The full variable domain, in which reference TRBV7-2 and TRBJ2-7 provide the parts outside the CDR3, is GAGVSQSPSNKVTEKGKDVELRCDPISGHTALYWYRQSLGQGLEFLIYFQGNSAPDKSGLPSDRFSAERTGGSVSTLTIQRTQQEDSAVYLCASSLEGTGIYEQYFGPGTRLTVT.